This TCR beta chain derives from a study of human T cells and chemical hapten exposure. Study-level information: DPC at 0.01% went onto the upper back in patch tests, read at 6 days. Study-level findings and limits: TCRs above 1 in 1000 frequency stayed constant with DPC sensitization.

The sample holds many counts of this clonotype. Its antigen remains unknown. Trimming shortened V by 8 bases and J by 1 base, and 9 bases separated the two germline ends. Germline loops: CDR1 SNHLY, CDR2 FYNNEI. The CDR3 covers 14 residues. Via MiXCR, TCRdb re-called the RACE reads, giving one row per CDR3 protein. The sample yields about 110,000 distinct CDR3 sequences, 9% to 15% seen once. The time point here: pre-sensitization, week 0. Sample treatment: therapeutic diphenylcyclopropenone sensitization with weekly scalp DPC. The V gene is TRBV2, the J gene TRBJ2-6; no clear D gene. The sample was whole blood, taken in connection with sensitization to the hapten diphenylcyclopropenone (DPC). This receptor was identified in a woman aged 45 to 65 with alopecia areata. Some clones in this sample may be carry-over from other donors' samples. Here the CDR3 reads CASRTDSGANVLTF. DNA of the CDR3: TGTGCCAGCCGGACGGATTCTGGGGCCAACGTCCTGACTTTC. Using reference TRBV2 and TRBJ2-6 for the parts outside the CDR3, the full variable domain is EPEVTQTPSHQVTQMGQEVILRCVPISNHLYFYWYRQILGQKVEFLVSFYNNEISEKSEIFDDQFSVERPDGSNFTLKIRSTKLEDSAMYFCASRTDSGANVLTFGAGSRLTVL.